This T cell receptor (beta chain) was sequenced during a study of blood T cells in healthy people across ages. The overall study: Template switching recovered approximately one barcoded beta molecule for every two T cells.

This clonotype was observed a handful of times. No fewer than 7 million PBMCs went into each sample. Trimming removed 5 bases from V and 0 bases from J, with 7 bases in between. The CDR3 runs to 12 residues. Germline lookup yields CDR1 DFQATT and CDR2 SNEGSKA (reference sequence). It was with a sample-barcoded 5' primer and a J-beta primer mix that a second PCR of about 6 to 12 cycles was run. A template-switch adaptor with 12 random nucleotides tagged each cDNA molecule. MiXCR, run by TCRdb on the 5' RACE reads, gives a single entry per CDR3 protein. This sample carries roughly 500,000 distinct CDR3 sequences, 25% to 30% of them seen once, and the ten largest clones take about 18%.

Sequenced sample: blood. The V gene is TRBV20-1, the J gene TRBJ1-2; no reliable D call. The sequence derives from a woman in her 70s in good health. In DNA, the CDR3 is TGCAGTGCTCACCCAGCTAACTATGGCTACACCTTC. This sequence encodes CSAHPANYGYTF.